The 18 T cell receptor beta chains in this list originate from one sample, sequenced in a study of tumor-infiltrating lymphocytes in primary liver carcinoma. The authors made TCR beta cDNA from approximately 490 ng total RNA with a constant-region primer. Sequencing libraries for TCR beta derived from three nested multiplex PCR rounds that used slightly modified ARM-PCR. TRBV1-TRBV30 forward primers and a C-beta reverse primer were used in the first two PCR rounds, which each ran for approximately 11 cycles. TCRdb reprocessed the multiplex PCR reads via MiXCR and lists one record per CDR3 protein. The table shows hundreds of thousands of distinct CDR3 sequences, with almost 60% occurring only once. RNA was extracted from whole blood without cell sorting, alongside germline DNA. Sequencing used peripheral blood. All receptors derive from a young woman with primary liver carcinoma and hepatitis B virus infection.

The rearrangement uses TRBV12-3 or TRBV12-4 and TRBJ2-7; D not certain. The length of the CDR3 is 13 residues. Trimming took 8 bases from V and 6 from J, leaving 17 bases between them. The CDR3 protein is CASGRSRVGEQYF. The DNA for the CDR3 is TGTGCCAGCGGTCGCAGTAGAGTGGGCGAGCAGTACTTC.

A note on this clonotype: Mismatch with germline at one junction end may stem from a read error. The rearrangement joins TRBV12-3 or TRBV12-4 to TRBJ2-3, with D possibly matching TRBD1 (5 bases). This CDR3 has 13 amino acids. CDR3 sequence: CASSFLYTGTQYF. CDR3 sequence (DNA): TGTGCCAGTAGTTTTCTATATACAGGTACGCAGTATTTT.

This clonotype has a single count. A read error may be the cause here, since a much bigger clone is one base away. This chain connects TRBV6-2 or TRBV6-3 to TRBJ2-1; the D call may be TRBD1 or TRBD2 (7 bases each). CDR3 size: 14 residues. The germline CDR1 and CDR2 sequences are MNHEY and SVGEGT. The CDR3 DNA follows: TGTGCCAGCAGTCACTCAGGGGGGGGCAATGAGCAGTTCTTC. The encoded protein is CASSHSGGGNEQFF.

This rearrangement joins TRBV24-1 to TRBJ2-1; 7 positions agree with TRBD2. CDR3 length equals 13 residues. CDR1 and CDR2 from the germline V gene are KGHDR and SFDVKD. Trimming at V came to 5 bases and at J to 8 bases, leaving 5 bases not matched to a gene. The CDR3 bases are TGTGCCACCAGTGCGTCGGGGGGTCATGAGCAGTTCTTC. Translating it yields CATSASGGHEQFF.

This clonotype has at least ten counts. This chain connects TRBV6-5 to TRBJ1-1; tentative D call: TRBD1 (6 bases). In germline, CDR1 is MNHEY, CDR2 SVGAGI. Trimming cost V 0 bases and J 1 base, with 15 bases left between them. The CDR3 is made up of 17 amino acids. CDR3 DNA: TGTGCCAGCAGTTACTCAGGGGACAACAGGTGGAACACTGAAGCTTTCTTT. Translated: CASSYSGDNRWNTEAFF.

A note on this clonotype: Its ends do not fully match the called genes, so a read error is possible. V gene TRBV12-3 or TRBV12-4 combines with J gene TRBJ2-7; 8 positions match TRBD2. This CDR3 is 17 amino acids long. Written as DNA, the CDR3 is TGTGCCAGCAGGCGAGGGACTAGGGGGAGTTCGTCCTACGAGCAGTACTTT. Protein sequence: CASRRGTRGSSSYEQYF.

The J gene is TRBJ2-7, the V gene TRBV28; 9 bases map to TRBD2. The CDR3 contains 14 residues. Germline CDR1 is MDHEN and CDR2 is SYDVKM. Trimming at V came to 7 bases and at J to 5 bases, leaving 9 bases not matched to a gene. The CDR3 sequence: CASTILAGKHEQYF. The CDR3 DNA is TGTGCCAGCACGATCCTAGCGGGAAAACACGAGCAGTACTTC. The full variable domain, in which reference TRBV28 and TRBJ2-7 provide the parts outside the CDR3, is DVKVTQSSRYLVKRTGEKVFLECVQDMDHENMFWYRQDPGLGLRLIYFSYDVKMKEKGDIPEGYSVSREKKERFSLILESASTNQTSMYLCASTILAGKHEQYFGPGTRLTVT.

The J gene is TRBJ1-2, the V gene TRBV12-3 or TRBV12-4; D is undetermined. This CDR3 region has 12 residues. V was pared by 2 bases and J by 4 bases, with 5 bases between. In nucleotides, the CDR3 is TGTGCCAGCAGTTTAAATCCCTATGGCTACACCTTC. Amino acid sequence: CASSLNPYGYTF.

Regarding this clonotype: This CDR3 fails to terminate in the conserved phenylalanine or tryptophan, so it likely reflects a read error. CDR3: CAGSYLSGTLYEQYL. The CDR3 DNA is TGTGCCGGCAGCTACCTGTCCGGGACCCTCTACGAGCAGTACCTC. J is TRBJ2-7 and V is TRBV11-1, with D perhaps being TRBD1 or TRBD2 (5 bases each). Germline lookup yields CDR1 SGHAT and CDR2 FQDESV (reference sequence). The CDR3 covers 15 residues.

This chain joins TRBV6-1 and TRBJ2-3; TRBD1 is a possible D gene (6 bases). With 7 bases removed from V and 0 bases from J, the gap between germline ends came to 11 bases. CDR1 MNHNS and CDR2 SASEGT come from the germline V gene. The CDR3 totals 14 residues. The CDR3 is CASNPQGSTDTQYF. The CDR3 DNA reads TGTGCCAGCAACCCCCAGGGGAGCACAGATACGCAGTATTTT.

Comment on this clonotype: A read error may be the cause here, since a much bigger clone is one base away. The genes are TRBV6-5 and TRBJ1-3, with D tentatively TRBD1 (5 bases). V lost 6 bases, J lost 8 bases, and 17 bases lay in between. Germline V gene sequence: CDR1 MNHEY, CDR2 SVGAGI. This CDR3 spans 14 amino acids. CDR3 coding DNA: TGTGCCAGCAGCCGTGATCAGGGTTCATACACCATATATTTT. Its protein is CASSRDQGSYTIYF.

This clonotype was counted between two and nine times. One end of the junction does not line up with germline, which may come from a read error. The chain joins TRBV6-2 or TRBV6-3 to TRBJ2-3; weak D call: TRBD2 (6 bases). The CDR3 runs 13 residues. Looked up from germline, CDR1 is MNHEY and CDR2 is SVGEGT. CDR3 in amino acids: CASGERVTDTQCF. The CDR3 DNA sequence: TGTGCCAGCGGTGAGCGGGTCACAGATACGCAGTGTTTT.

About this clonotype: One end of the junction varies from germline; a read error may be responsible. The chain links TRBV5-1 to TRBJ2-7; TRBD1 matches 7 bases. Per the germline V gene, CDR1 is SGHRS and CDR2 is YFSETQ. The CDR3 totals 13 residues. The CDR3 DNA sequence: TGCGCCAGCAGCTTGGGGGACAGAAGAGAGCAGCACTTC. This translates into CASSLGDRREQHF. Using reference TRBV5-1 and TRBJ2-7 for the parts outside the CDR3, the full variable domain is KAGVTQTPRYLIKTRGQQVTLSCSPISGHRSVSWYQQTPGQGLQFLFEYFSETQRNKGNFPGRFSGRQFSNSRSEMNVSTLELGDSALYLCASSLGDRREQHFGPGTRLTVT.

This clonotype showed up just a few times. This chain links TRBV7-9 with TRBJ2-5, with 7 bases fitting TRBD2. V gave up 8 bases and J gave up 4 bases; unmatched junction bases: 7. CDR3 length: 13 residues. Germline V CDR1 and CDR2: SEHNR, FQNEAQ (reference sequence). The DNA for the CDR3 is TGTGCCAGCCAGAGCGGGATTGCAGAGACCCAGTACTTC. Amino acids: CASQSGIAETQYF.

The chain employs TRBV5-5 and TRBJ1-3; D ambiguous. CDR3 length: 15 amino acids. V was clipped by 0 bases and J by 4 bases, with 11 bases between them. Per the germline V gene, CDR1 is SGHKS and CDR2 is YYEKEE (reference sequence). The CDR3 nucleotides are TGTGCCAGCAGCTTGGTTAGACTGGAAGGAAACACCATATATTTT. Amino acid sequence: CASSLVRLEGNTIYF. Full variable domain (missing parts from reference TRBV5-5 and TRBJ1-3): DAGVTQSPTHLIKTRGQQVTLRCSPISGHKSVSWYQQVLGQGPQFIFQYYEKEERGRGNFPDRFSARQFPNYSSELNVNALLLGDSALYLCASSLVRLEGNTIYFGEGSWLTVV.

Points on this clonotype: This clone may be a read error of a much larger clone one base away. This CDR3 fails to terminate in the conserved phenylalanine or tryptophan, so it likely reflects a read error. The rearrangement links TRBV12-3 or TRBV12-4 to TRBJ2-1; TRBD1 matches at 9 bases. This CDR3 is 15 amino acids long. The ends lost 6 bases at V and 2 bases at J; junction bases unmatched: 5. The CDR3 region has the DNA TGTGCCAGCAGCCACCGGGACAGGGCCTACAATGAGCAGTTCTCC. Translated: CASSHRDRAYNEQFS.

This clonotype was detected many times. J is TRBJ2-1 and V is TRBV7-9, with 7 nucleotides matching TRBD2. CDR1 and CDR2 (germline): SEHNR, FQNEAQ (reference sequence). J gave up 5 bases and V 6 bases, and 13 bases lay outside the gene matches. This CDR3 spans 16 amino acids. The CDR3 DNA reads TGTGCCAGCAGGACCGGGGGGAGAGGGCAAAACAATGAGCAGTTCTTC. Amino acids: CASRTGGRGQNNEQFF.

This clonotype was counted at least ten times. The gene calls are TRBV6-6 and TRBJ1-2; D is possibly TRBD1 (6 bases). The CDR3 runs 17 residues. Germline assignment: CDR1 MNHNY and CDR2 SVGAGI (reference sequence). Trimming removed 2 bases from V and 7 bases from J, with 23 bases in between. The chain's CDR3 is CASSYTAPGARSGGYTF. CDR3 coding DNA: TGTGCCAGCAGTTACACAGCCCCGGGGGCGCGTTCTGGTGGCTACACCTTC.